Presented here are 19 T cell receptor beta chains from one specimen sequenced in a study of T-cell memory formation after mild COVID-19. Each CDR3 protein is one row after TCRdb ran MiXCR on the 5' RACE reads. The data show about 340,000 distinct CDR3 sequences, roughly an eighth seen once. Sequenced input: PBMCs or a T cell subset sorted from them (not recorded which). The receptor source for this set is a young man who had mild COVID-19 (a few samples of this study predate the infection). Cell type and time point are not known.

The J gene is TRBJ2-1, the V gene TRBV7-9, with D hard to call. This CDR3 region has 13 residues. V lost 0 bases and J 12 bases, leaving 12 bases between the germline ends. CDR1 and CDR2 (germline): SEHNR, FQNEAQ (reference sequence). CDR3 loop: CASSLASRGRQFF. The CDR3 nucleotides read TGTGCCAGCAGCTTAGCCTCCCGTGGGCGGCAGTTCTTC.

A few counts support this clonotype. The J gene is TRBJ2-5, the V gene TRBV5-1, with 7 bases identical to TRBD2. The length of the CDR3 is 13 residues. Trimming at V came to 4 bases and at J to 4 bases, leaving 4 bases not matched to a gene. Germline values: CDR1 SGHRS, CDR2 YFSETQ. CDR3 residues: CASSRSGAETQYF. In DNA, the CDR3 is TGCGCCAGCAGCCGGAGCGGGGCAGAGACCCAGTACTTC.

This rearrangement joins TRBV6-2 or TRBV6-3 to TRBJ1-2; D remains unclear. The germline CDR1 and CDR2 sequences are MNHEY and SVGEGT. The germline V and J ends were trimmed by 0 bases and 2 bases, with 7 bases remaining between them. This CDR3 region has 14 residues. This chain's CDR3 is CASSYSDRNYGYTF. The CDR3 nucleotides are TGTGCCAGCAGTTACTCCGACCGCAACTATGGCTACACCTTC.

This clonotype was seen at least ten times. This chain uses TRBV7-2 with TRBJ2-5; 9 bases line up with TRBD1. The CDR3 covers 13 residues. V was pared by 11 bases and J by 4 bases, with 8 bases of the junction left unmatched. Germline V gene sequence: CDR1 SGHTA, CDR2 FQGNSA. The CDR3 nucleotides read TGTGCCGTACGACAGGGGGATGGAGAGACCCAGTACTTC. It translates to CAVRQGDGETQYF.

This clonotype was counted many times. This chain uses TRBV20-1 with TRBJ1-5, with a tentative D call TRBD1 (6 bases). V was pared by 6 bases and J by 3 bases, with 12 bases between. The CDR3 runs 13 residues. CDR1 is DFQATT and CDR2 is SNEGSKA in the germline V gene (reference sequence). The CDR3 coding sequence is TGCAGTGCCCGGGGGCAGAACAATCAGCCCCAGCATTTT. It is translated as CSARGQNNQPQHF.

This sequence joins TRBV25-1 and TRBJ2-7, with D unresolved. CDR1 is MGHDK and CDR2 is SYGVNS in the germline V gene. The CDR3 runs to 13 residues. V was trimmed by 4 bases and J by 5 bases, leaving 12 bases between them. CDR3 bases: TGTGCCAGCAGTGGTTCAGGCAGCAACGAGCAGTACTTC. Residues: CASSGSGSNEQYF.

The rearrangement joins TRBV5-1 to TRBJ1-1, with D maybe TRBD1 (5 bases). V lost 6 bases to trimming and J lost 5 bases, with 14 bases between them. Germline lookup yields CDR1 SGHRS and CDR2 YFSETQ. The CDR3 extends over 13 amino acids. CDR3 DNA: TGCGCCAGCAAGGGCAGGGTGGGAACTGAAGCTTTCTTT. This gives the protein CASKGRVGTEAFF.

This clonotype was observed at least ten times. The chain employs TRBV7-2 and TRBJ1-6; a possible D gene is TRBD1 (5 bases). Germline V lookup: CDR1 SGHTA, CDR2 FQGNSA. The CDR3 sequence is 14 residues long. Between the trimmed V and J ends, which lost 6 bases and 7 bases, there was a span of 13 bases. The CDR3 sequence: CASRPDRSNSPLHF. The CDR3 bases are TGTGCCAGCAGGCCCGACAGAAGCAATTCACCCCTCCACTTT. The full variable domain, rest sourced from reference TRBV7-2 and TRBJ1-6, is GAGVSQSPSNKVTEKGKDVELRCDPISGHTALYWYRQSLGQGLEFLIYFQGNSAPDKSGLPSDRFSAERTGGSVSTLTIQRTQQEDSAVYLCASRPDRSNSPLHFGNGTRLTVT.

The rearrangement links TRBV7-2 to TRBJ1-1; D is perhaps TRBD1 (5 bases). The CDR3 extends over 13 amino acids. The germline gives CDR1 SGHTA, CDR2 FQGNSA. The V end lost 4 bases, the J end lost 6 bases, and 12 bases lay between the germline ends. The CDR3 coding sequence is TGTGCCAGCAGCTCCAGGGCGAGTGCTGAAGCTTTCTTT. Translation gives CASSSRASAEAFF.

This clonotype has just a few counts. The rearrangement links TRBV27 to TRBJ1-4, with TRBD1 as a possible D gene (6 bases). Trimming pared 1 base from V and 7 bases from J, leaving 13 bases between. The CDR3 length is 15 residues. Germline V gene lookup returns CDR1 MNHEY and CDR2 SMNVEV (reference sequence). CDR3 sequence reads: CASSLLQGGGEKLFF. CDR3 sequence (DNA): TGTGCCAGCAGTTTATTGCAGGGAGGGGGTGAAAAACTGTTTTTT. The full variable domain, rest sourced from reference TRBV27 and TRBJ1-4, is EAQVTQNPRYLITVTGKKLTVTCSQNMNHEYMSWYRQDPGLGLRQIYYSMNVEVTDKGDVPEGYKVSRKEKRNFPLILESPSPNQTSLYFCASSLLQGGGEKLFFGSGTQLSVL.

DNA of the CDR3: TGTGCCATCACTCGATCCGATAATTCACCCCTCCACTTT. It encodes CAITRSDNSPLHF. The V gene is TRBV10-3, the J gene TRBJ1-6; no clear D gene. Germline lookup yields CDR1 ENHRY and CDR2 SYGVKD. The ends were cut back, 7 bases at V and 5 bases at J, with 9 bases in the middle. The CDR3 sequence is 13 residues long.

This clonotype was recorded at least ten times. The chain combines TRBV5-1 with TRBJ2-1; weak D call: TRBD2 (5 bases). Trimming took 2 bases from V and 5 from J, leaving 11 bases between them. CDR1 and CDR2 (germline): SGHRS, YFSETQ. This CDR3 spans 14 amino acids. The CDR3 DNA reads as TGCGCCAGCAGCTTCGGGAATCGGGACAATGAGCAGTTCTTC. It encodes CASSFGNRDNEQFF.

This clonotype was detected a few times. This sequence joins TRBV6-1 and TRBJ1-1, with a tentative D call TRBD1 (5 bases). CDR3 length: 15 amino acids. CDR1 and CDR2 from the germline V gene are MNHNS and SASEGT. V was cut by 1 base and J by 2 bases, with 11 bases left in between. CDR3 in DNA: TGTGCCAGCAGTGAAGGCAGGGACCGCAACACTGAAGCTTTCTTT. This translates into CASSEGRDRNTEAFF.

A few counts support this clonotype. The chain carries TRBV5-1 and TRBJ1-1, with D perhaps TRBD1 (6 bases). V lost 7 bases and J 1 base, leaving 14 bases between the germline ends. CDR3 length: 14 residues. CDR1 and CDR2 (germline): SGHRS, YFSETQ. DNA for the CDR3: TGCGCCAGCCATACCCAACAGGGGAACACTGAAGCTTTCTTT. The encoded protein is CASHTQQGNTEAFF. Complete variable domain (other parts from reference TRBV5-1 and TRBJ1-1): KAGVTQTPRYLIKTRGQQVTLSCSPISGHRSVSWYQQTPGQGLQFLFEYFSETQRNKGNFPGRFSGRQFSNSRSEMNVSTLELGDSALYLCASHTQQGNTEAFFGQGTRLTVV.

This clonotype was observed a single time. V gene TRBV15 combines with J gene TRBJ2-5; maybe TRBD1 (5 bases). Deletions cut 6 bases from V and 5 bases from J, with 10 bases between. CDR1 is LNHNV, CDR2 YYDKDF, per germline (reference sequence). The CDR3 runs to 12 residues. The CDR3 protein is CATRLGDETQYF. The DNA for the CDR3 is TGTGCCACCAGGCTAGGGGATGAGACCCAGTACTTC.

This clonotype was found a few times. The chain couples TRBV4-1 to TRBJ2-3; 10 bases fit TRBD2. This CDR3 contains 15 residues. Germline lookup yields CDR1 MGHRA and CDR2 YSYEKL. The ends lost 3 bases at V and 2 bases at J; junction bases unmatched: 2. The DNA of the CDR3 is TGCGCCAGCAGCCAGGGGACTAGCGACACAGATACGCAGTATTTT. It encodes CASSQGTSDTDTQYF.

This clonotype was detected only a few times. V is TRBV4-2 and J is TRBJ2-2, with no clear D. V shed 0 bases and J shed 4 bases, with 18 bases lying between them. Looked up from germline, CDR1 is LGHNA and CDR2 is YNFKEQ. This CDR3 region has 18 residues. CDR3 residues: CASSQDLAGLGSTGELFF. CDR3 in DNA: TGTGCCAGCAGCCAAGACTTGGCTGGGCTAGGCTCCACCGGGGAGCTGTTTTTT.

This clonotype was observed many times. This sequence joins TRBV10-2 and TRBJ2-1; D possibly corresponds to TRBD2 (6 bases). The CDR3 contains 16 residues. CDR1 and CDR2 from the germline V gene are WSHSY and SAAADI. V was pared by 0 bases and J by 3 bases, with 12 bases between. The CDR3 region is CASSESGLLYYNEQFF. In DNA, the CDR3 is TGCGCCAGCAGTGAGTCTGGACTACTTTACTACAATGAGCAGTTCTTC.

CDR3 in DNA: TGTGCCAGCAGCGACGACCAACACAGTGACAATGAGCAGTTCTTC. Protein: CASSDDQHSDNEQFF. The V and J genes are TRBV7-9 and TRBJ2-1; unclear D gene. Germline CDR1 SEHNR, CDR2 FQNEAQ (reference sequence). V was pared by 5 bases and J by 5 bases, with 16 bases between. This CDR3 is built from 15 residues.